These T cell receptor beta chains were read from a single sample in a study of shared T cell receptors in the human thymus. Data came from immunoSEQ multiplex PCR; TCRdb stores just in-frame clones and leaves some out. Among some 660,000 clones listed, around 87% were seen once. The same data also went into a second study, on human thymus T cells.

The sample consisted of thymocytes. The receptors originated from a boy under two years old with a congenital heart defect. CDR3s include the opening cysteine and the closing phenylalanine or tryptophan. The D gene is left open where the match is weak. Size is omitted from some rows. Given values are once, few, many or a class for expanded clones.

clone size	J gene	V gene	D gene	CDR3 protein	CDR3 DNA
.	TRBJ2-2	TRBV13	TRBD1	CASSLKRGQGDTGELFF	TGTGCCAGCAGTTTAAAAAGGGGACAGGGGGACACCGGGGAGCTGTTTTTT
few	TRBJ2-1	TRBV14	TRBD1	CASSQGSGTGYNEQFF	TGTGCCAGCAGCCAAGGGTCCGGGACAGGCTACAATGAGCAGTTCTTC
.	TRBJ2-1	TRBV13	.	CASSFRLDSYNEQFF	TGTGCCAGCAGCTTCCGGCTAGATTCCTACAATGAGCAGTTCTTC
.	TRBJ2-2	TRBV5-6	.	CASSSLGRKNTGELFF	TGTGCCAGCAGCTCCCTAGGCCGCAAGAACACCGGGGAGCTGTTTTTT
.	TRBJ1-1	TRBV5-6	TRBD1	CASSAPGQVEAFF	TGTGCCAGCAGCGCCCCGGGACAGGTTGAAGCTTTCTTT
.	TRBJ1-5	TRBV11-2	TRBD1	CASSPGQGINQPQHF	TGTGCCAGCAGCCCCGGACAGGGGATCAATCAGCCCCAGCATTTT
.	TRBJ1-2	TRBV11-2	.	CASSLETREQRCWGYTF	TGTGCCAGCAGCTTAGAGACCCGGGAGCAGAGGTGTTGGGGCTACACCTTC
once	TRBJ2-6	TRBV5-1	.	CASSQGQQSSGANVLTF	TGCGCCAGCAGCCAAGGACAGCAGAGCTCTGGGGCCAACGTCCTGACTTTC
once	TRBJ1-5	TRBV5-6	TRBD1	CASSLGSGGMPQHF	TGTGCCAGCAGCTTGGGGTCAGGGGGTATGCCCCAGCATTTT
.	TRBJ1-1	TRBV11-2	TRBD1	CASTKGRQGGDTEAFF	TGTGCCAGCACCAAAGGTCGACAGGGTGGGGACACTGAAGCTTTCTTT
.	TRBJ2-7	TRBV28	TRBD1	CASRGTGDSEQYF	TGTGCCAGCAGGGGGACAGGGGATAGCGAGCAGTACTTC
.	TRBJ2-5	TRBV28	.	CASSLYGRRGFQETQYF	TGTGCCAGCAGTTTATATGGTAGGCGGGGCTTCCAAGAGACCCAGTACTTC
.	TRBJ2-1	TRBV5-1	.	CASSLGGWSPYNEQFF	TGCGCCAGCAGCTTAGGGGGATGGTCCCCCTACAATGAGCAGTTCTTC